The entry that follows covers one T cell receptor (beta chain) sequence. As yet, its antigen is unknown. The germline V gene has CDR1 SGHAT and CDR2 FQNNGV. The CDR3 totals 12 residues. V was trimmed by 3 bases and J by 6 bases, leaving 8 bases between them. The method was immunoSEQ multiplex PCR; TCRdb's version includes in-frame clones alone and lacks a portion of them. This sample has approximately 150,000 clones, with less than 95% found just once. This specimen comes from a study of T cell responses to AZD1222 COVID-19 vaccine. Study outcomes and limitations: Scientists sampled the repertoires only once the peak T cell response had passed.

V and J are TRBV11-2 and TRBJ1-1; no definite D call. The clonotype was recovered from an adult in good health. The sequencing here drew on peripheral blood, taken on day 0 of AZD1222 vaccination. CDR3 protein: CASSFARAEAFF. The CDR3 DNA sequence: TGTGCCAGCAGCTTCGCGAGGGCTGAAGCTTTCTTT.